This passage covers 9 T cell receptor beta chains from one sample sequenced in a study of CD8+CD57+ T cells in acquired aplastic anemia. The TCR beta profiling, which covered VDJ combination and CDR3 sequence, was carried out using genomic DNA as the template. TCRdb itself ran the reads through MiXCR, one entry per CDR3 protein. Found here are fewer than 45,000 distinct CDR3 sequences, more than 65% of them singletons; the top ten hold 20% to 25%. What was sequenced was sorted CD4+, CD8+, or CD8+CD57+ T cells (not recorded which) from PBMCs. The origin of the receptors is a human donor in good health, serving as a control.

There are a few counts of this clonotype. The gene calls are TRBV6-4 and TRBJ2-7; 8 bases map to TRBD1. The CDR3 is 13 amino acids. V gave up 5 bases and J gave up 3 bases; unmatched junction bases: 3. CDR1 and CDR2 from the germline V gene are MRHNA and SNTAGT. The CDR3 loop reads CASSPGGGYEQYF. CDR3 bases: TGTGCCAGCAGTCCAGGGGGCGGCTACGAGCAGTACTTC.

The chain carries TRBV9 and TRBJ1-6; D call uncertain. Per the germline V gene, CDR1 is SGDLS and CDR2 is YYNGEE. V lost 0 bases to trimming and J lost 5 bases, with 6 bases between them. This CDR3 contains 14 residues. CDR3 residues: CASSVGGNNSPLHF. Here the CDR3 DNA reads TGTGCCAGCAGCGTAGGAGGGAATAATTCACCCCTCCACTTT.

The chain combines TRBV7-2 with TRBJ1-6, with D possibly TRBD1 on 6 matching bases. The V and J ends lost 5 bases and 8 bases respectively, with 16 bases between them. The germline V gene has CDR1 SGHTA and CDR2 FQGNSA. The CDR3 consists of 15 residues. The CDR3 here is CASSELRRGDSPLHF. The CDR3 DNA follows: TGTGCCAGCAGCGAGCTTAGAAGGGGGGATTCACCCCTCCACTTT.

The sample holds one count of this clonotype. The genes are TRBV7-9 and TRBJ2-7, with D tentatively TRBD1 (6 bases). The CDR3 runs 13 residues. Trimming took off 7 bases at V and 2 bases at J, with 12 bases between the two ends. Per germline, CDR1 SEHNR and CDR2 FQNEAQ (reference sequence). CDR3 nucleotide sequence: TGTGCCAGCACCAAGGGGGTAACCTACGAGCAGTACTTC. It encodes CASTKGVTYEQYF.

The V and J genes are TRBV9 and TRBJ2-1, with 9 bases that match TRBD2. Germline V gene data show CDR1 as SGDLS and CDR2 as YYNGEE. J gave up 9 bases and V 0 bases, and 16 bases lay outside the gene matches. This CDR3 has 18 residues. DNA for the CDR3: TGTGCCAGCAGCGTAGCTCCTGGACTAGCGAACGGGGTCGGTGAGCAGTTCTTC. Translating gives CASSVAPGLANGVGEQFF. The variable domain in full, completed from reference TRBV9 and TRBJ2-1, reads DSGVTQTPKHLITATGQRVTLRCSPRSGDLSVYWYQQSLDQGLQFLIQYYNGEERAKGNILERFSAQQFPDLHSELNLSSLELGDSALYFCASSVAPGLANGVGEQFFGPGTRLTVL.

V and J are TRBV24-1 and TRBJ1-2; D ambiguous. V lost 4 bases and J lost 7, with 6 bases in between. Germline V CDR1 and CDR2: KGHDR, SFDVKD. The CDR3 runs to 11 residues. The CDR3 region has the DNA TGTGCCACCAGTGAGGGCGGTGGCTACACCTTC. Translation gives CATSEGGGYTF.

Relative to its sample, this clonotype is medium-sized (0.01 to 0.1%). This chain uses TRBV4-1 with TRBJ2-7; D ambiguous. In germline, CDR1 is MGHRA, CDR2 YSYEKL. This CDR3 is 13 amino acids long. The V and J ends lost 1 base and 3 bases respectively, with 7 bases between them. CDR3: CASSQGVYYEQYF. For the CDR3, the DNA is TGCGCCAGCAGCCAAGGTGTTTACTACGAGCAGTACTTC.

This clonotype was seen once. A junction boundary mismatches the germline segment, possibly from a read error. The CDR3 DNA reads TGTGCCATCAGTGGGACAGCATCCTCTGGAAACGCCATATATTTT. Translated: CAISGTASSGNAIYF. The rearrangement links TRBV10-3 to TRBJ1-3; TRBD1 is a possible D gene (6 bases). The germline V gene has CDR1 ENHRY and CDR2 SYGVKD. CDR3 size: 15 residues.

V gene TRBV2 combines with J gene TRBJ1-5, with a possible D match to TRBD1 (6 bases). Deletions cut 6 bases from V and 0 bases from J, with 12 bases between. This CDR3 region has 15 residues. Germline lookup yields CDR1 SNHLY and CDR2 FYNNEI. CDR3 DNA sequence: TGTGCCAGCAGCGGGACAAATTTTAGCAATCAGCCCCAGCATTTT. Protein sequence: CASSGTNFSNQPQHF.